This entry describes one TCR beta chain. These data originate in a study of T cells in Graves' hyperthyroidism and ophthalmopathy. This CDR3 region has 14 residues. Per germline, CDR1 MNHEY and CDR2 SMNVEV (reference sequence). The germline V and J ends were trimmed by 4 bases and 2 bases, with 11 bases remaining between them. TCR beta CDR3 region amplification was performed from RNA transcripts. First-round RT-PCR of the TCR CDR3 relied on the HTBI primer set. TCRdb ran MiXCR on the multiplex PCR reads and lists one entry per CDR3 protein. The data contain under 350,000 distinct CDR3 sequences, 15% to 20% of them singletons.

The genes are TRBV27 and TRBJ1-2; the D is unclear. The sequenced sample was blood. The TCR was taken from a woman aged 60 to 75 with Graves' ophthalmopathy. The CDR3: CASSSFGGNYGYTF. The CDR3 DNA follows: TGTGCCAGCAGTTCCTTTGGCGGGAACTATGGCTACACCTTC.